These 22 T cell receptor beta chains share one sample of origin, sequenced in a study of cytomegalovirus exposure and HLA in healthy donors. PCR used 60 Vbeta primers and 13 Jbeta primers. TCRdb's copy holds only in-frame clones and misses some; the assay was immunoSEQ multiplex PCR. The sample records some 130,000 clones, 82% being singletons. The sample comprised PBMCs. The receptors come from a boy under 18 in good health and CMV-seronegative.

The chain carries TRBV7-8 and TRBJ2-1; 9 nucleotides agree with TRBD2. Germline V gene data show CDR1 as SGHVS and CDR2 as FQNEAQ. The CDR3 loop spans 16 amino acids. With V trimmed by 5 bases and J by 2 bases, 7 bases remained unmatched. DNA of the CDR3: TGTGCCAGCAGCGCGACTAGCGGTGGACCCTACAATGAGCAGTTCTTC. The encoded protein is CASSATSGGPYNEQFF.

This clone is a singleton in its sample. Written as DNA, the CDR3 is TGTGCCTGGGCCCGCAAGGGGGTGGGCTATGGCTACACCTTC. Protein sequence: CAWARKGVGYGYTF. The chain recombines TRBV30 with TRBJ1-2; possible D gene TRBD1, 6 bases. Trimming took off 5 bases at V and 4 bases at J, with 17 bases between the two ends. The CDR3 sequence is 14 residues long. Germline CDR1 and CDR2: GTSNPN and SVGIG (reference sequence).

The V gene is TRBV2, the J gene TRBJ1-1, with D hard to call. Germline V gene data show CDR1 as SNHLY and CDR2 as FYNNEI. V was shortened by 1 base and J by 1 base, with 16 bases between the two germline ends. The CDR3 spans 17 residues. The CDR3 DNA is TGTGCCAGCAGTGAAGTGGGGAGCGGGGAAGGGAACACTGAAGCTTTCTTT. It is translated as CASSEVGSGEGNTEAFF.

The CDR3 is CASSIKGDGYGYTF. The CDR3 DNA follows: TGTGCCAGTAGTATAAAGGGGGACGGCTATGGCTACACCTTC. The V gene is TRBV19, the J gene TRBJ1-2; possibly TRBD1 for D (6 bases). The CDR3 runs to 14 residues. V lost 2 bases and J 4 bases, leaving 11 bases between the germline ends. Germline V gives CDR1 LNHDA, CDR2 SQIVND (reference sequence).

In the case of this clone: In the same sample, other DNA sequences code for this CDR3. The gene calls are TRBV6-6 and TRBJ1-2, with TRBD1 as a possible D gene (6 bases). Per the germline V gene, CDR1 is MNHNY and CDR2 is SVGAGI (reference sequence). There are 13 residues in the CDR3. V lost 6 bases and J lost 0, with 8 bases in between. DNA of the CDR3: TGTGCCAGCAGGGACAGACCTAACTATGGCTACACCTTC. Amino acids: CASRDRPNYGYTF.

The chain has TRBV11-2 and TRBJ1-2; tentatively, D is TRBD1 (6 bases). This CDR3 is built from 14 residues. The germline CDR1 and CDR2 sequences are SGHAT and FQNNGV. Trimming removed 2 bases from V and 6 bases from J, with 13 bases in between. The chain's CDR3 is CASSLFRGGDGYTF. The CDR3 DNA is TGTGCCAGCAGCTTATTCAGAGGGGGGGATGGCTACACCTTC.

This clone was found once. The chain couples TRBV4-1 to TRBJ1-4; D gene unclear. The CDR3 is 16 residues long. V dropped 3 bases and J dropped 6 bases, with 17 bases sitting between them. CDR1 is MGHRA and CDR2 is YSYEKL in the germline V gene. CDR3 DNA: TGCGCCAGCAGCCATCTTGGCCCAATCGGGGATGAAAAACTGTTTTTT. Translation gives CASSHLGPIGDEKLFF.

This clone was seen a few times. The chain recombines TRBV6-6 with TRBJ1-1; the D gene is possibly TRBD1 (6 bases). Germline CDR1 and CDR2: MNHNY and SVGAGI (reference sequence). The CDR3 loop spans 14 amino acids. V dropped 4 bases and J dropped 6 bases, with 15 bases sitting between them. In DNA form, the CDR3 reads TGTGCCAGCAGTTCAGGACAGCGAAGGGCTGAAGCTTTCTTT. It is translated as CASSSGQRRAEAFF.

J is TRBJ2-7 and V is TRBV5-1; TRBD2 matches 7 bases. The CDR3 is 13 amino acids. V was clipped by 2 bases and J by 6 bases; unmatched bases: 5. CDR1 and CDR2 (germline): SGHRS, YFSETQ. In DNA form, the CDR3 reads TGCGCCAGCAGCTTCAGGGCGGGAGTCGAGCAGTACTTC. It translates to CASSFRAGVEQYF.

Concerning this clone itself: An end of the junction differs from the germline gene, which may be a read error. The chain couples TRBV7-9 to TRBJ2-7; D might be TRBD2 (6 bases). The CDR3 contains 12 residues. CDR1 is SEHNR, CDR2 FQNEAQ, per germline (reference sequence). The CDR3 sequence: CSSSPDYYEQYF. The CDR3 DNA reads TGTTCCAGCAGCCCGGACTACTACGAGCAGTACTTC.

The chain's CDR3 is CASSHPGTVPGYTF. In DNA, the CDR3 is TGCGCCAGCAGCCACCCTGGGACAGTTCCTGGCTACACCTTC. This chain uses TRBV4-1 with TRBJ1-2, with 7 bases matching TRBD1. V dropped 3 bases and J dropped 7; count of bases not matched to a gene: 8. The CDR3 loop spans 14 amino acids. Germline V CDR1 and CDR2: MGHRA, YSYEKL.

This clone occurred a few times. CDR3 sequence: CASSYTGGGYNEQFF. The CDR3 coding sequence is TGTGCCAGCAGCTATACAGGGGGCGGATACAATGAGCAGTTCTTC. The gene calls are TRBV5-4 and TRBJ2-1; 9 bases are shared with TRBD1. CDR1 and CDR2 from the germline V gene are SGHNT and YYREEE (reference sequence). The CDR3 runs to 15 residues. After removal of 3 bases from V and 4 bases from J, the junction contained 5 bases not matched to a gene.

The V call is TRBV11-3, the J call TRBJ2-7, with 9 nucleotides matching TRBD2. V trimming: 8 bases; J trimming: 4 bases; junction bases outside the gene matches: 6. Germline V gene sequence: CDR1 SGHNT, CDR2 YENEEA. CDR3 length: 13 amino acids. Here the CDR3 reads CASEASGTYEQYF. Here the CDR3 DNA reads TGTGCCAGCGAGGCTAGCGGGACTTACGAGCAGTACTTC. The full variable domain, with the rest looked up from reference TRBV11-3 and TRBJ2-7, is EAGVVQSPRYKIIEKKQPVAFWCNPISGHNTLYWYLQNLGQGPELLIRYENEEAVDDSQLPKDRFSAERLKGVDSTLKIQPAELGDSAVYLCASEASGTYEQYFGPGTRLTVT.

This chain joins TRBV2 and TRBJ2-3; D possibly corresponds to TRBD2 (6 bases). V lost 6 bases, J lost 2 bases, and 18 bases lay in between. The CDR3 length is 16 residues. Per germline, CDR1 SNHLY and CDR2 FYNNEI. CDR3 DNA sequence: TGTGCCAGCAGGGGGGGAGTACTGATGACCACAGATACGCAGTATTTT. Translation: CASRGGVLMTTDTQYF.

This chain links TRBV5-1 with TRBJ2-1; 11 nucleotides line up with TRBD1. With V trimmed by 0 bases and J by 2 bases, 7 bases remained unmatched. The CDR3 is 18 residues long. CDR1 is SGHRS, CDR2 YFSETQ, per germline. In nucleotides, the CDR3 is TGCGCCAGCAGCTTGGCATCGGGGACAGGGGGGACCTACAATGAGCAGTTCTTC. Translated: CASSLASGTGGTYNEQFF.

V gene TRBV7-2 combines with J gene TRBJ2-3, with 8 bases identical to TRBD1. This CDR3 is 13 amino acids long. The V gene end was trimmed by 3 bases and the J gene end by 5 bases; junction bases not matched to a gene: 1. Germline values: CDR1 SGHTA, CDR2 FQGNSA. CDR3 sequence reads: CASSFGTGDTQYF. The CDR3 nucleotides read TGTGCCAGCAGCTTCGGGACAGGAGATACGCAGTATTTT. Full variable domain (remainder filled in from reference TRBV7-2 and TRBJ2-3): GAGVSQSPSNKVTEKGKDVELRCDPISGHTALYWYRQSLGQGLEFLIYFQGNSAPDKSGLPSDRFSAERTGGSVSTLTIQRTQQEDSAVYLCASSFGTGDTQYFGPGTRLTVL.

This chain joins TRBV11-2 and TRBJ2-3; 14 bases match TRBD2. The CDR3 totals 16 residues. V dropped 5 bases and J dropped 6; count of bases not matched to a gene: 7. The germline CDR1 and CDR2 sequences are SGHAT and FQNNGV. The CDR3 region has the DNA TGTGCCAGCAGCCCGCGGACTAGCGGGGGGCCGGATACGCAGTATTTT. Protein sequence: CASSPRTSGGPDTQYF.

J is TRBJ2-1 and V is TRBV4-1, with D possibly being TRBD2 (6 bases). Trimming left V 1 base short and J 4 bases short, with 11 bases between. The CDR3 consists of 15 residues. Looked up from germline, CDR1 is MGHRA and CDR2 is YSYEKL. CDR3 protein: CASSQVSGSYNEQFF. CDR3 coding DNA: TGCGCCAGCAGCCAAGTTAGCGGTTCTTACAATGAGCAGTTCTTC.

The genes are TRBV5-6 and TRBJ1-5; D may be TRBD1 (5 bases). CDR3 length: 15 residues. The V end was cut by 4 bases, the J end by 0 bases, with 11 bases between. Germline V gene sequence: CDR1 SGHDT, CDR2 YYEEEE. DNA of the CDR3: TGTGCCAGCAGCAACGACAGATATAGCAATCAGCCCCAGCATTTT. Translation: CASSNDRYSNQPQHF.

V is TRBV6-1 and J is TRBJ2-5; D is unresolved. Germline V gene lookup returns CDR1 MNHNS and CDR2 SASEGT. The CDR3 contains 14 residues. Trimming stripped 4 bases from V and 9 bases from J, with 18 bases between. The CDR3 is CASSGAEPSVAQYF. CDR3 in DNA: TGTGCCAGCAGTGGGGCAGAGCCCTCCGTGGCCCAGTACTTC.

This clone has just a few counts. This rearrangement joins TRBV6-1 to TRBJ1-5; D is perhaps TRBD1 (5 bases). Germline V gene data show CDR1 as MNHNS and CDR2 as SASEGT. The CDR3 loop spans 12 amino acids. Trimming shortened V by 6 bases and J by 2 bases, and 5 bases separated the two germline ends. The DNA for the CDR3 is TGTGCCAGCAGACAGGGCAATCAGCCCCAGCATTTT. It encodes CASRQGNQPQHF.

The genes are TRBV5-1 and TRBJ2-7, with 7 bases fitting TRBD1. With V trimmed by 5 bases and J by 1 base, 15 bases remained unmatched. The CDR3 loop spans 17 amino acids. In germline, CDR1 is SGHRS, CDR2 YFSETQ. For the CDR3, the DNA is TGCGCCAGCAGGCCAGAGACAGGGTGGTATGGGTCCTACGAGCAGTACTTC. Its translation: CASRPETGWYGSYEQYF.